The clone carrying this T cell receptor (beta chain) was recorded at least ten times. Its antigen is undetermined. Via MiXCR, TCRdb re-called the 5' RACE reads, giving one row per CDR3 protein. This table has around 110,000 distinct CDR3 sequences, approximately 8.4% appearing once. V shed 3 bases, J shed 6 bases, and the junction held 15 bases outside the gene matches. The CDR3 sequence is 17 residues long. CDR1 is MDHEN and CDR2 is SYDVKM in the germline V gene. This specimen comes from a study of T cells after yellow fever vaccination. General observations from the study: The CD4 compartment and the CD8 compartment contained a small share of clonotypes in common. A large majority of primary-vaccination clones showed up again after the booster (96% CD4, roughly 88% CD8). Though it reached lower strength, the secondary response hit its peak faster, day 5 versus 15.

The material was CD8+ T cells sorted from PBMCs, obtained 45 days after the yellow fever booster vaccination. This clonotype was sampled from a man aged 25 to 40 who received the YFV17D yellow fever vaccine. The chain carries TRBV28 and TRBJ2-3; TRBD2 matches 7 bases. CDR3: CASSLPTSRRRSDTQYF. The CDR3 DNA is TGTGCCAGCAGTTTGCCGACTAGCAGGAGAAGGTCGGATACGCAGTATTTT.